The source of this T cell receptor beta chain is a study of T cells in localized non-small cell lung cancer. This clone appeared once. What it binds is unknown. Method: immunoSEQ multiplex PCR; TCRdb's copy keeps in-frame clones and lacks some. Altogether roughly 53,000 clones are present, 75% to 90% being singletons, with the ten largest covering 17%. Study-level findings and limits: A median around 57 of the top 100 tumor clones appeared in adjacent lung.

Germline values: CDR1 SGHNT, CDR2 YENEEA. The CDR3 length is 15 residues. V was pared by 3 bases and J by 4 bases, with 7 bases of the junction left unmatched. The source material was peripheral blood mononuclear cells, sampled before any cancer treatment. The sequence was obtained from a man aged 40-75 years with stage III lung adenocarcinoma. The chain has TRBV11-3 and TRBJ2-3; TRBD2 matches at 7 bases. CDR3 DNA sequence: TGTGCCAGCAGCTTGGGAGGGGCTGGGTCAGATACGCAGTATTTT. As protein: CASSLGGAGSDTQYF.